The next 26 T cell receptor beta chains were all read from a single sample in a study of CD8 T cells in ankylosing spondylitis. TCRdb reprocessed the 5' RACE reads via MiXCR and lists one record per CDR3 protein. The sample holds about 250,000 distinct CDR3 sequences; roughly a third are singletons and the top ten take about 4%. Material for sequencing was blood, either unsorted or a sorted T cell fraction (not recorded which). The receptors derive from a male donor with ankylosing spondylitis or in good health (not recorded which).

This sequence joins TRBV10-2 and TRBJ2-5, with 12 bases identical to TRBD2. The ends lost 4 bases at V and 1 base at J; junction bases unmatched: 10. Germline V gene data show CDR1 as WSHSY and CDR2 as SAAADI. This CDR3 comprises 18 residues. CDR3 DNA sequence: TGCGCCAGCAGTGTGACACTAGCGGGGGGCCCCCTCCAAGAGACCCAGTACTTC. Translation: CASSVTLAGGPLQETQYF.

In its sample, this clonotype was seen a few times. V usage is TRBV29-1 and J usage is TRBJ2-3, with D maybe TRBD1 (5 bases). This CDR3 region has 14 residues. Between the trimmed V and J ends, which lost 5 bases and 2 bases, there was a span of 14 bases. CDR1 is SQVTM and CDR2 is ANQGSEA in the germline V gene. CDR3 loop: CSVPDRWVTDTQYF. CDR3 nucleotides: TGCAGCGTTCCCGACAGATGGGTCACAGATACGCAGTATTTT.

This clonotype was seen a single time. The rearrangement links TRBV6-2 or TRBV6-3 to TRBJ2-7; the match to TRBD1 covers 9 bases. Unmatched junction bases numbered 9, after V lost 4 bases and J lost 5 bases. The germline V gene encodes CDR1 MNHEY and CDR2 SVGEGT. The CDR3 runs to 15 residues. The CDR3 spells CASSSGGQGINEQYF. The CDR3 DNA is TGTGCCAGCAGTTCCGGTGGACAGGGGATCAACGAGCAGTACTTC.

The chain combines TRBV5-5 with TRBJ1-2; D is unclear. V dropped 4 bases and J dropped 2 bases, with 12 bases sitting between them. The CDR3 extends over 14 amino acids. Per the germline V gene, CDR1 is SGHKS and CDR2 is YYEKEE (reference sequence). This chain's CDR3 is CASSRIDPNYGYTF. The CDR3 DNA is TGTGCCAGCAGCCGTATCGACCCCAACTATGGCTACACCTTC.

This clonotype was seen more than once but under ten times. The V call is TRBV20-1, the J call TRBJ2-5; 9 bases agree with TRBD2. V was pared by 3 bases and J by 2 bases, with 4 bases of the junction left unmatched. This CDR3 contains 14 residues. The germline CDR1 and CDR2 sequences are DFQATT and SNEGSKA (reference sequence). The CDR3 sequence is CSASSSGAQETQYF. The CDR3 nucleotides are TGCAGTGCTAGTTCTAGCGGGGCACAAGAGACCCAGTACTTC.

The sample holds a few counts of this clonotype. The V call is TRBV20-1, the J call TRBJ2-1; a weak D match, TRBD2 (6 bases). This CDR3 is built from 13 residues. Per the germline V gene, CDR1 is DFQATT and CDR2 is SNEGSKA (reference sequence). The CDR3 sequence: CSPGALGSNEQFF. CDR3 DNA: TGCAGCCCGGGAGCACTAGGATCGAATGAGCAGTTCTTC.

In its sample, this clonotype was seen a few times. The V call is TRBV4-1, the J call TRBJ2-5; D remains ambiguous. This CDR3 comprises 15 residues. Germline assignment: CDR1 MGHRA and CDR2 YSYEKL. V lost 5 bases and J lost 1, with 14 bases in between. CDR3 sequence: CASSSPGRSQETQYF. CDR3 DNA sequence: TGCGCCAGCAGCAGCCCCGGACGGAGCCAAGAGACCCAGTACTTC.

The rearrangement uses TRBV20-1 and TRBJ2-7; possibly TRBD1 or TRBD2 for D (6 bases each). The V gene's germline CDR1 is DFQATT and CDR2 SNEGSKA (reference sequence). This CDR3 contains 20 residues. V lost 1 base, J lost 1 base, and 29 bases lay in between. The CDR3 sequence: CSARVTQQGGVMGGSYEQYF. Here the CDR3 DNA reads TGCAGTGCTAGAGTAACCCAACAGGGTGGGGTTATGGGGGGATCCTACGAGCAGTACTTC.

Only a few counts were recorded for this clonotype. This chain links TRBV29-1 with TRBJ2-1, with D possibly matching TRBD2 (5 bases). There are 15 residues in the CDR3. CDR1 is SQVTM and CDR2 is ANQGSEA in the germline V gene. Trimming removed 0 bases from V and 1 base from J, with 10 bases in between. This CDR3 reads CSVEEERESYNEQFF. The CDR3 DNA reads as TGCAGCGTTGAAGAGGAGAGGGAATCCTACAATGAGCAGTTCTTC.

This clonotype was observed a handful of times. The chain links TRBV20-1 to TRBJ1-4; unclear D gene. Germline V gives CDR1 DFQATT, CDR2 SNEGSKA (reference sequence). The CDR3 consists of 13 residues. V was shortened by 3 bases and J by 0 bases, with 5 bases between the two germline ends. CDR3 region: CSASRPTNEKLFF. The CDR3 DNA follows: TGCAGTGCTAGTAGACCAACTAATGAAAAACTGTTTTTT.

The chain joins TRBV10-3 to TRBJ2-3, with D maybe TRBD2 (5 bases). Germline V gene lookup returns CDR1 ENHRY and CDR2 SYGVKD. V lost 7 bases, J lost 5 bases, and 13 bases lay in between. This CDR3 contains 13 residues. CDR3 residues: CAITDLEVDTQYF. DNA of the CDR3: TGTGCCATCACGGACCTGGAGGTAGATACGCAGTATTTT.

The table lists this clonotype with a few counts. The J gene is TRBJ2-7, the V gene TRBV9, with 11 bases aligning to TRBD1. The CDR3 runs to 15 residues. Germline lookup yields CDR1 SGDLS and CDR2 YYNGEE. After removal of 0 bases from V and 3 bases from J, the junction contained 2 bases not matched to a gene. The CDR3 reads CASSVGGTGGYEQYF. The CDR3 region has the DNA TGTGCCAGCAGCGTAGGGGGGACAGGGGGCTACGAGCAGTACTTC.

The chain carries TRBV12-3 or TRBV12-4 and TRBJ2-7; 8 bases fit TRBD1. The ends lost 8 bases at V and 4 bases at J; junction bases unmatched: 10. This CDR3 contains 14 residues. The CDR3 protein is CASLPGQGAYEQYF. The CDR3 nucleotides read TGTGCCAGCCTTCCGGGGCAGGGGGCGTACGAGCAGTACTTC.

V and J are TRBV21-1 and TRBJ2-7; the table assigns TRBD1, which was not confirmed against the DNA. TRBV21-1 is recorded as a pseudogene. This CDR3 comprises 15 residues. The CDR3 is CASSKVGSGGYEQYF. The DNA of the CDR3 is TGTGCCAGCAGCAAAGTAGGCTCAGGGGGGTACGAGCAGTACTTC.

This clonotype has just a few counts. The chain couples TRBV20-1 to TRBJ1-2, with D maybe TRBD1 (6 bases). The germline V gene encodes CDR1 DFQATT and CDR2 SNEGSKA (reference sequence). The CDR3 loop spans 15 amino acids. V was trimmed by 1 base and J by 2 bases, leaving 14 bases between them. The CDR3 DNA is TGCAGTGCTAGAGGGTCAGGGGATCGGAACTATGGCTACACCTTC. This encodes CSARGSGDRNYGYTF.

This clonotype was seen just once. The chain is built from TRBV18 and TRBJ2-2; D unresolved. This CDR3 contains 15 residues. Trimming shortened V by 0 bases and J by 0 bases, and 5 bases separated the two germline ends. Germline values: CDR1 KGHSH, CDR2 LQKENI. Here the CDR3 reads CASSPPRPNTGELFF. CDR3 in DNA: TGTGCCAGCTCACCACCACGGCCGAACACCGGGGAGCTGTTTTTT. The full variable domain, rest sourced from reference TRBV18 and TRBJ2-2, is NAGVMQNPRHLVRRRGQEARLRCSPMKGHSHVYWYRQLPEEGLKFMVYLQKENIIDESGMPKERFSAEFPKEGPSILRIQQVVRGDSAAYFCASSPPRPNTGELFFGEGSRLTVL.

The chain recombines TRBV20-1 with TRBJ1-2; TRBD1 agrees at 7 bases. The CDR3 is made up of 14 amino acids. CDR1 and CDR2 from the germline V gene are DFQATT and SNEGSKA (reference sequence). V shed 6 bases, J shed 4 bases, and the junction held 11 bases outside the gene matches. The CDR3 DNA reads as TGCAGTGCGCATCATACAGGGGTGGTCTATGGCTACACCTTC. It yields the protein CSAHHTGVVYGYTF.

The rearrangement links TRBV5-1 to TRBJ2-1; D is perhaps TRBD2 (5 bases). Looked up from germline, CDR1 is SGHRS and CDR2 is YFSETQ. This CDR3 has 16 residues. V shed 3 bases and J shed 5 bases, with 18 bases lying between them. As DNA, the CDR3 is TGCGCCAGCAGCTCGTCCTCGAGGGTTGGGGACAATGAGCAGTTCTTC. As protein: CASSSSSRVGDNEQFF.

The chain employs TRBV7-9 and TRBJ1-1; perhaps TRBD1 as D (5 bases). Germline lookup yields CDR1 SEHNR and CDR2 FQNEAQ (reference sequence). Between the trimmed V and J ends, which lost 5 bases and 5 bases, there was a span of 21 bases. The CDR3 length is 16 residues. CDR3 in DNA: TGTGCCAGCAGCCCCAGCGATTCCGGGGGTTTTACTGAAGCTTTCTTT. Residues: CASSPSDSGGFTEAFF.

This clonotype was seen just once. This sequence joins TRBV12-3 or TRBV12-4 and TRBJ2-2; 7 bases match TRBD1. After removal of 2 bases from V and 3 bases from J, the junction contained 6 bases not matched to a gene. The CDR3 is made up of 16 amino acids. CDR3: CASSLWWTGDTGELFF. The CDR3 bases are TGTGCCAGCAGTTTATGGTGGACAGGAGACACCGGGGAGCTGTTTTTT.

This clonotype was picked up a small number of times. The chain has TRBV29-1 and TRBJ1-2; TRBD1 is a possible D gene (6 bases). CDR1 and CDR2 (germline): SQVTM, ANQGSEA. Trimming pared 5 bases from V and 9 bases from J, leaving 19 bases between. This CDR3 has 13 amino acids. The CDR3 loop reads CSVITGTEGSYTF. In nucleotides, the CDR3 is TGCAGCGTTATTACAGGGACGGAGGGAAGCTACACCTTC.

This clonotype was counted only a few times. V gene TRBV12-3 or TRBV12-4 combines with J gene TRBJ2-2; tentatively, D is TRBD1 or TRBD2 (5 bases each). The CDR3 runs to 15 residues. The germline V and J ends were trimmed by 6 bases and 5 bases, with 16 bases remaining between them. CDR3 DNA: TGTGCCAGCAGCCCGGGGACGGCCAGAACCGGGGAGCTGTTTTTT. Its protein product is CASSPGTARTGELFF.

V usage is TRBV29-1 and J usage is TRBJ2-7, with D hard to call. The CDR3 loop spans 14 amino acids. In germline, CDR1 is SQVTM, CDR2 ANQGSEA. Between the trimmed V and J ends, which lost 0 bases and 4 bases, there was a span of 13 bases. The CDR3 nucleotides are TGCAGCGTTGAAGATCGCGATATTGATTACGAGCAGTACTTC. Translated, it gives CSVEDRDIDYEQYF.

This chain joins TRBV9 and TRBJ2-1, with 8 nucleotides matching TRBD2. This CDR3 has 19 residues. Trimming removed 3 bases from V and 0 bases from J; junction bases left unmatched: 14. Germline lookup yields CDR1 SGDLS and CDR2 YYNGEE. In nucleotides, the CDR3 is TGTGCCAGCAGCGCCAATCTGGGGGCGGGGGGTGCCTCCTACAATGAGCAGTTCTTC. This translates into CASSANLGAGGASYNEQFF. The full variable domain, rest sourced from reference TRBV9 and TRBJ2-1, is DSGVTQTPKHLITATGQRVTLRCSPRSGDLSVYWYQQSLDQGLQFLIQYYNGEERAKGNILERFSAQQFPDLHSELNLSSLELGDSALYFCASSANLGAGGASYNEQFFGPGTRLTVL.

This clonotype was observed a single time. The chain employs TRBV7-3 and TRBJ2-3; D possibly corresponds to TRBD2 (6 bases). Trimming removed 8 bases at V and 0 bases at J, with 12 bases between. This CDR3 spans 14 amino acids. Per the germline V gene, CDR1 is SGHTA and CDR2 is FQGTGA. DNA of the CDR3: TGTGCCAGCTCGACTAGTCCTAGCACAGATACGCAGTATTTT. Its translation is CASSTSPSTDTQYF.

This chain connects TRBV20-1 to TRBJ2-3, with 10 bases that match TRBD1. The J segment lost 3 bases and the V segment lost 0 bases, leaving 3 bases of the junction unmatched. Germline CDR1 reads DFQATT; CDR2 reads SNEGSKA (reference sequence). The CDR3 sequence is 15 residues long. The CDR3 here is CSARDRGQGTDTQYF. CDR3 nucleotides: TGCAGTGCTAGAGATCGGGGACAGGGGACAGATACGCAGTATTTT.